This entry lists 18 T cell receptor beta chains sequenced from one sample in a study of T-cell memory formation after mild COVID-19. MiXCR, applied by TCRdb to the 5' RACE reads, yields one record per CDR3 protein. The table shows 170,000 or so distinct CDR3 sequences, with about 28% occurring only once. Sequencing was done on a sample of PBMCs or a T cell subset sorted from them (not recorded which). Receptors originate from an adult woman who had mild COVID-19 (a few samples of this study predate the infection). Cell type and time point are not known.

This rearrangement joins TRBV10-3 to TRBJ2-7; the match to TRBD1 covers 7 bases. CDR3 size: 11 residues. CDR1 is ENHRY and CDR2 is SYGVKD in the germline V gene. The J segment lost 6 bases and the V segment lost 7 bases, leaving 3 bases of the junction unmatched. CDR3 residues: CAIMQGVEQYF. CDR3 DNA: TGTGCCATCATGCAGGGGGTCGAGCAGTACTTC.

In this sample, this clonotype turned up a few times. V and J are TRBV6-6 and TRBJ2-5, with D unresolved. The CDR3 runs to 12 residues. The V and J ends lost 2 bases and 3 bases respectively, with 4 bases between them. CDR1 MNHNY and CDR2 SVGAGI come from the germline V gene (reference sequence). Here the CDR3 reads CASSYQEETQYF. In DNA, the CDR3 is TGTGCCAGCAGTTACCAGGAAGAGACCCAGTACTTC.

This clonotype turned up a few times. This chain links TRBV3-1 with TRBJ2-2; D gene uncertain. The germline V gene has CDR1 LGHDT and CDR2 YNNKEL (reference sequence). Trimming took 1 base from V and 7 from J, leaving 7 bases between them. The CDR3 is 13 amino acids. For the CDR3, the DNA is TGTGCCAGCAGCCAAGCACTTTTCGGGGAGCTGTTTTTT. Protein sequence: CASSQALFGELFF.

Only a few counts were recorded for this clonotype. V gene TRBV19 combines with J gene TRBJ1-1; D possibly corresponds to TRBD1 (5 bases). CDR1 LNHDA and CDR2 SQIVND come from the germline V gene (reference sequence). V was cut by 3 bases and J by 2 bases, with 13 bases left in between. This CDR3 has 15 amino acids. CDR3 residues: CASSIPLGGNTEAFF. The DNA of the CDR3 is TGTGCCAGTAGTATCCCCCTGGGGGGAAACACTGAAGCTTTCTTT.

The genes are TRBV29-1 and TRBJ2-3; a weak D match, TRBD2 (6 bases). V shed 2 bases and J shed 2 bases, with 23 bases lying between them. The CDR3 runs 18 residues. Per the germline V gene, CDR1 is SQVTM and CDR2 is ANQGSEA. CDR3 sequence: CSVEWVEGPTHYTDTQYF. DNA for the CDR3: TGCAGCGTTGAATGGGTGGAGGGACCGACCCATTACACAGATACGCAGTATTTT.

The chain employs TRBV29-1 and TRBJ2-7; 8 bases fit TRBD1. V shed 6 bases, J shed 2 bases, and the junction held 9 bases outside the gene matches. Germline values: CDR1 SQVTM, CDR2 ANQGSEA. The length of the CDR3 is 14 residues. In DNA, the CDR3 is TGCAGCGTATTGCCGGGACAGGACACCTACGAGCAGTACTTC. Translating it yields CSVLPGQDTYEQYF.

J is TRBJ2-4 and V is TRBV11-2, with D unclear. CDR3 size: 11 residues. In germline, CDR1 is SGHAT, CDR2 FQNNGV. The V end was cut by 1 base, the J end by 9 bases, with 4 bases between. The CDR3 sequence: CASSLVRIQYF. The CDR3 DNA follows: TGTGCCAGCAGCTTAGTGCGCATTCAGTACTTC.

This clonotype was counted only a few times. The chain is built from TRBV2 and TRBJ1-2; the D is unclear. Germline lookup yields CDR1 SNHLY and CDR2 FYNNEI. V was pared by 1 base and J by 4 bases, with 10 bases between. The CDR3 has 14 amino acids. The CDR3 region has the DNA TGTGCCAGCAGTGAAGGGGCCCTCGGCTATGGCTACACCTTC. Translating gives CASSEGALGYGYTF.

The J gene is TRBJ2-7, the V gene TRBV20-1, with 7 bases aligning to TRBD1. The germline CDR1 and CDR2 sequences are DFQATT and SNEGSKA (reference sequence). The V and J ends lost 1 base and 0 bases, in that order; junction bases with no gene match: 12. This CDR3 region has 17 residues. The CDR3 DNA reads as TGCAGTGCTAGAGTCCCACCCTCAGACAGGGCCTCCTACGAGCAGTACTTC. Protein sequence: CSARVPPSDRASYEQYF.

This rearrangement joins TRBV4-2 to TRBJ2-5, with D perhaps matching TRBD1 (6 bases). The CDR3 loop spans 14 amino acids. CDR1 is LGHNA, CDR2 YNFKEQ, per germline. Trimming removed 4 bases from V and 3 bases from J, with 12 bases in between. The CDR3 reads CASSLGAVEETQYF. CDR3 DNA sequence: TGTGCCAGCAGCCTGGGGGCTGTCGAAGAGACCCAGTACTTC.

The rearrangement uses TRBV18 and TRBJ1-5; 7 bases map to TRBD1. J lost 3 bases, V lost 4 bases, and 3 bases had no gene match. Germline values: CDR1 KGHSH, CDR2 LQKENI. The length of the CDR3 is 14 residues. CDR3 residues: CASSRGTVNQPQHF. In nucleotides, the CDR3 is TGTGCCAGCTCACGGGGGACAGTCAATCAGCCCCAGCATTTT.

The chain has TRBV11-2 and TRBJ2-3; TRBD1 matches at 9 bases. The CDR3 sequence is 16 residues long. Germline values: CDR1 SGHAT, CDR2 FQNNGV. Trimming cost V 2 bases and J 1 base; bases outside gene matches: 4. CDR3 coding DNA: TGTGCCAGCAGCTTAACAGGGGGCGCGGGCACAGATACGCAGTATTTT. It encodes CASSLTGGAGTDTQYF.

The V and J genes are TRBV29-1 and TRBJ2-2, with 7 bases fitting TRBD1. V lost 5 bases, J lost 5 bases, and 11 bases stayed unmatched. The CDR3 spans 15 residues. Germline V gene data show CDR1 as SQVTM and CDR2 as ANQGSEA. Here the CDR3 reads CSVKQPGQRTGELFF. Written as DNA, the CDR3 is TGCAGCGTTAAACAACCGGGACAGAGGACCGGGGAGCTGTTTTTT.

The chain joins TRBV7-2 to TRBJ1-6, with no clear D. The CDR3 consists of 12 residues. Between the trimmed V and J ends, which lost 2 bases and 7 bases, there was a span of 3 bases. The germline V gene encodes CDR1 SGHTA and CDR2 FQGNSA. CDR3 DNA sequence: TGTGCCAGCAGCTTAACGAATTCACCCCTCCACTTT. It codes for CASSLTNSPLHF.

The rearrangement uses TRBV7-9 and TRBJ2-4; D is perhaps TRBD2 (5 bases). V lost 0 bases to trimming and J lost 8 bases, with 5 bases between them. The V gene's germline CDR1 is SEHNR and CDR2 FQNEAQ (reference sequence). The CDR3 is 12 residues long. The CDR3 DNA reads TGTGCCAGCAGCTTAGCGAGGGACATTCAGTACTTC. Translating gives CASSLARDIQYF.

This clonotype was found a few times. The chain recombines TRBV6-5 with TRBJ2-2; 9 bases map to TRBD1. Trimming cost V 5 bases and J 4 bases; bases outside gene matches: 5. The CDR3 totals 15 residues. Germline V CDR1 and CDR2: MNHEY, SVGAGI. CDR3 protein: CASSPDRGPTGELFF. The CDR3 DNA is TGTGCCAGCAGTCCGGACAGGGGCCCCACCGGGGAGCTGTTTTTT.

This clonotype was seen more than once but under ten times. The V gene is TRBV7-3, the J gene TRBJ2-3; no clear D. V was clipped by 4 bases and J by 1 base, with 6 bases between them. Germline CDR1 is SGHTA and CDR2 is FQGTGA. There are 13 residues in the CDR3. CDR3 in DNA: TGTGCCAGCAGCTACGTACGCACAGATACGCAGTATTTT. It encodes CASSYVRTDTQYF.

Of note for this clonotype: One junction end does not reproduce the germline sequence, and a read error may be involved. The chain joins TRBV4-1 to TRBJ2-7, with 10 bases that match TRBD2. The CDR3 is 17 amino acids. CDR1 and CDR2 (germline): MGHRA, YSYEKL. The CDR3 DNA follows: TGCGACAGCAGCCAAGACCCCAGCGGGGGGGCGGAGTACGAGCAGTACTTC. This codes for CDSSQDPSGGAEYEQYF.